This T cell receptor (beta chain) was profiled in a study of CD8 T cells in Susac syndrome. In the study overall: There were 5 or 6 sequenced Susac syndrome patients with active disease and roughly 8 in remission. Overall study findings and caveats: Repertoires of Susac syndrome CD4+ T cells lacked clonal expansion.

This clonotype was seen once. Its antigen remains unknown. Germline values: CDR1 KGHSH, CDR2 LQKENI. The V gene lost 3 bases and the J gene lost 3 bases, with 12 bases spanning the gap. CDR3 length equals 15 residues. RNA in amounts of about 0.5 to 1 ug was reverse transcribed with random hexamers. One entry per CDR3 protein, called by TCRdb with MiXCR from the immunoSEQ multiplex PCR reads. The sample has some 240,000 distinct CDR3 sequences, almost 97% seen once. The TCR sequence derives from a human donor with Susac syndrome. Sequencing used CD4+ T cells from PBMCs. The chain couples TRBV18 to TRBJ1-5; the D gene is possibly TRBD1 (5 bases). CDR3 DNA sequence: TGTGCCAGCTCACCGGTACCGACAGACAATCAGCCCCAGCATTTT. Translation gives CASSPVPTDNQPQHF.